Listed below are T cell receptor beta chains from one sample, sequenced in a study of early T cells in non-severe SARS-CoV-2 infection. TCRdb recomputed calls from the 5' RACE reads with MiXCR, one row per CDR3 protein. The sample lists 20,000 to 30,000 distinct CDR3 sequences, over 3.5% seen once, with around 4.8% in the top ten. Sample: whole blood. The source is an adult who was a healthcare worker with PCR-confirmed SARS-CoV-2 infection or an uninfected control (not recorded which). CDR3s include the opening cysteine and the closing phenylalanine or tryptophan. D genes are given only for firm matches. Some rows have no size entry. The others give once, few or many, or a class for an expanded clone.

j_call v_call clone_size d_call cdr3_aa cdr3_nt
TRBJ2-7 TRBV12-3/TRBV12-4 many TRBD2 CASTLMGGTSPEQYF TGTGCCAGCACCCTCATGGGGGGGACCTCTCCCGAGCAGTACTTC
TRBJ2-4 TRBV7-2 . TRBD1 CASSLHGTVNIQYF TGTGCCAGCAGCCTACACGGGACAGTAAACATTCAGTACTTC
TRBJ2-1 TRBV11-2 few TRBD2 CASSPRGLAYNEQFF TGTGCCAGCAGCCCCCGGGGACTAGCCTACAATGAGCAGTTCTTC
TRBJ2-1 TRBV28 many . CASSLPSSYNEQFF TGTGCCAGCAGTTTGCCTAGCTCCTACAATGAGCAGTTCTTC
TRBJ1-4 TRBV11-2 many TRBD1 CASSSTGQGRGRGEKLFF TGTGCCAGCAGCTCAACAGGACAGGGAAGGGGTAGAGGCGAAAAACTGTTTTTT
TRBJ1-2 TRBV30 . . CVYYRTGAKYRSYGYTF TGTGTCTACTACAGGACGGGGGCAAAGTACCGTAGCTATGGCTACACCTTC
TRBJ2-5 TRBV7-8 few . CASSPRSAGETQYF TGTGCCAGCAGCCCCCGGTCCGCCGGGGAGACCCAGTACTTC
TRBJ1-2 TRBV10-3 many . CAISESTGTGYTF TGTGCCATCAGTGAGTCAACAGGGACTGGCTACACCTTC
TRBJ2-1 TRBV5-4 few TRBD2 CASRRSLAEYNEQFF TGTGCCAGCAGACGCTCTCTAGCGGAATACAATGAGCAGTTCTTC
TRBJ2-5 TRBV7-2 . . CASSAIGRRETQYF TGTGCCAGCAGCGCCATCGGGAGACGTGAGACCCAGTACTTC